What follows describes a single TCR beta chain. This specimen comes from a study of shared clonotypes between healthy human individuals. Across the study: The study enrolled a couple of women and a few men aged 18 to 49. CD4 naive and CD4 memory each took three plates per donor, while CD8 naive took two and CD8 memory one.

Positive CCR7 selection of CD45RO-negative cells yielded the naive CD8 cells, and terminally differentiated effector memory CD45RA+ cells were excluded. All donors were Caucasian adults living in Nashville, Tennessee. Sequencing used immunoSEQ multiplex PCR; TCRdb keeps in-frame clones, though not all of them. Of millions of clones listed, about 93% are singletons. The sample taken for sequencing was naive CD8+ T cells from PBMCs. The receptor's source is a man aged 18 to 29 in good health. Some clones in this sample may be carry-over from other donors' samples.

The CDR3, as DNA: TGTGCCACCAGCAGATCCAGACAGGGAAGAGAGACCCAGTACTTC. Residues: CATSRSRQGRETQYF. The V gene is TRBV15, the J gene TRBJ2-5; 7 nucleotides line up with TRBD1. CDR3 length equals 15 residues. Germline CDR1 LNHNV, CDR2 YYDKDF (reference sequence). J gave up 4 bases and V 2 bases, and 7 bases lay outside the gene matches.